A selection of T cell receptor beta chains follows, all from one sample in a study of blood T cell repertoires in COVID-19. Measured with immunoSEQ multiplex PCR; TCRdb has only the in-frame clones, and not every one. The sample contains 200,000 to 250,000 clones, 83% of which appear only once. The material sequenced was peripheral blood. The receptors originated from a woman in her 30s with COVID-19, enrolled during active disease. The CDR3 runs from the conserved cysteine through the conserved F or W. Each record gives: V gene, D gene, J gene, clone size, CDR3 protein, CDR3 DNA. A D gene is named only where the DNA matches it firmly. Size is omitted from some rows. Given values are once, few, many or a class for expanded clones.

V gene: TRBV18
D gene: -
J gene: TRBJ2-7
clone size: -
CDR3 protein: CASSPLAGSYEQYF
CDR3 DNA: TGTGCCAGCTCACCTCTGGCGGGTTCCTACGAGCAGTACTTC

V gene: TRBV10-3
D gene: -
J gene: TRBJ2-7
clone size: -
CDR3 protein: CAISVLGAERAYEQYF
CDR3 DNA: TGTGCCATCAGTGTACTGGGGGCAGAGAGAGCCTACGAGCAGTACTTC

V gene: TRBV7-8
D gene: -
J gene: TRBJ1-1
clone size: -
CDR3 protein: CASSFLKGQGVRHTEAFF
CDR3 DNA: TGTGCCAGCAGCTTCCTGAAGGGGCAGGGCGTCAGACACACTGAAGCTTTCTTT

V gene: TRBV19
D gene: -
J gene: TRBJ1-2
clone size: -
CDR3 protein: CASSQTGDYGYTF
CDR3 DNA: TGTGCCAGTAGCCAGACAGGAGACTATGGCTACACCTTC

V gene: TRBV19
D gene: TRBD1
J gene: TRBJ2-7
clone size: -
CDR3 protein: CASTLAPGTGLYEQYF
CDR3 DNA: TGTGCCAGTACCCTCGCCCCAGGGACAGGGCTGTACGAGCAGTACTTC

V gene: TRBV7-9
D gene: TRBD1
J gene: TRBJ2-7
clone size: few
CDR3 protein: CASSLGQGGTYEQYF
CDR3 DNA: TGTGCCAGCAGCTTAGGACAGGGGGGGACCTACGAGCAGTACTTC

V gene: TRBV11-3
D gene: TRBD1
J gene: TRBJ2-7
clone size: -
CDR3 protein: CASSSMDRNDEQYF
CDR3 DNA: TGTGCCAGCAGCTCAATGGACAGGAACGACGAGCAGTACTTC

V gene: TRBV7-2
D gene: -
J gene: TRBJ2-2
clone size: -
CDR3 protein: CASSLIQGGHGELFF
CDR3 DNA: TGTGCCAGCAGCTTAATCCAGGGGGGACACGGGGAGCTGTTTTTT

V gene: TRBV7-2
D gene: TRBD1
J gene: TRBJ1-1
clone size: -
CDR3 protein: CASSSTGSTEAFF
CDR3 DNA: TGTGCCAGCAGCTCGACAGGGAGCACTGAAGCTTTCTTT

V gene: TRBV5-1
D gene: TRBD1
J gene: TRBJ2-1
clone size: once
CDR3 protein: CASSSGKQGIYNEQFF
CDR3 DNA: TGCGCCAGCAGCTCGGGGAAACAGGGGATCTACAATGAGCAGTTCTTC

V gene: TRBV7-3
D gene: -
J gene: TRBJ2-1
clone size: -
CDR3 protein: CASSVASSSYNEQFF
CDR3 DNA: TGTGCCAGCAGCGTCGCTTCGAGCTCCTACAATGAGCAGTTCTTC

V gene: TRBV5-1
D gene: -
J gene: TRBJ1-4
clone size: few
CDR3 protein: CASSLAGGDEKLFF
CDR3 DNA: TGCGCCAGCAGCTTGGCGGGAGGAGATGAAAAACTGTTTTTT

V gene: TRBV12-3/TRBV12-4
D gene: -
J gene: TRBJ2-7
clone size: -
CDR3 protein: CASRRTASYEQYF
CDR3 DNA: TGTGCCAGCAGGCGGACAGCGTCCTACGAGCAGTACTTC

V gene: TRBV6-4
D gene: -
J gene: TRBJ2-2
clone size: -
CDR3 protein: CASSFDRTGELFF
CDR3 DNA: TGTGCCAGCAGTTTTGACAGAACCGGGGAGCTGTTTTTT

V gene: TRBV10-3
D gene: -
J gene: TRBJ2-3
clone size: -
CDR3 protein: CAISVSSSPGDTQYF
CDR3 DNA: TGTGCCATCAGTGTCAGTAGCTCCCCTGGGGATACGCAGTATTTT

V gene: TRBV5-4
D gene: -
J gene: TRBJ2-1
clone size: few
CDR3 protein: CASSLGGLAREQFF
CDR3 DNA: TGTGCCAGCAGCTTGGGGGGTCTAGCACGCGAGCAGTTCTTC

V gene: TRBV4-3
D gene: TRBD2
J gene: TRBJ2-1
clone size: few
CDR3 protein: CASSQGLAISSYNEQFF
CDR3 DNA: TGCGCCAGCAGCCAGGGACTAGCTATCAGCTCCTACAATGAGCAGTTCTTC

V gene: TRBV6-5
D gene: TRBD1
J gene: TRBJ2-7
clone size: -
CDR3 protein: CASIDRGSYEQYF
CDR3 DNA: TGTGCCAGCATCGACAGGGGCTCCTACGAGCAGTACTTC

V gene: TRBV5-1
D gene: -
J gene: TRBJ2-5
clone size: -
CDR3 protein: CASSLTRLETQYF
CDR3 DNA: TGCGCCAGCAGCCTGACTAGACTGGAGACCCAGTACTTC

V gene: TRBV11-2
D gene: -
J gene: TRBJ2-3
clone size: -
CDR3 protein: CASSLNRAPRGDTQYF
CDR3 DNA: TGTGCCAGCAGCTTAAATCGGGCCCCCCGCGGGGATACGCAGTATTTT

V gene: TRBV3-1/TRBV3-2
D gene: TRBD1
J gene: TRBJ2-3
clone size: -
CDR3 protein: CASSQWGTGVTDTQYF
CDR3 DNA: TGTGCCAGCAGCCAATGGGGGACAGGGGTAACAGATACGCAGTATTTT

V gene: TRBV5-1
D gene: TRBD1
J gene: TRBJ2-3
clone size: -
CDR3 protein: CASSLEGDSGIDTQYF
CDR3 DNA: TGCGCCAGCAGCTTGGAGGGGGACAGTGGAATCGATACGCAGTATTTT

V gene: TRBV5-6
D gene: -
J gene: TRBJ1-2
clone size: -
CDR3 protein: CASSLVAYIYGYTF
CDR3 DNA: TGTGCCAGCAGCTTGGTGGCATACATCTATGGCTACACCTTC

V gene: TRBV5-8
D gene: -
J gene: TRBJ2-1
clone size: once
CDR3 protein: CASSLASPSYNEQFF
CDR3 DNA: TGTGCCAGCAGCTTGGCTAGCCCCTCCTACAATGAGCAGTTCTTC

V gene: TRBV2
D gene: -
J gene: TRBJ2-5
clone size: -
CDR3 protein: CASSEALGEETQYF
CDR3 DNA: TGTGCCAGCAGTGAAGCGCTTGGAGAAGAGACCCAGTACTTC

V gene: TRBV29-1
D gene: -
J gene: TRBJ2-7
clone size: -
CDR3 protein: CSVWDNEQYF
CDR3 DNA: TGCAGCGTTTGGGACAACGAGCAGTACTTC

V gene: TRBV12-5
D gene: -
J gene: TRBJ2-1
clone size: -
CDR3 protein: CASGRPYSYNEQFF
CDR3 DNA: TGTGCTAGTGGCCGCCCCTACTCCTACAATGAGCAGTTCTTC

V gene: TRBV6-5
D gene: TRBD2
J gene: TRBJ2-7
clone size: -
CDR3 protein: CASSSRLAGGSYEQYF
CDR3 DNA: TGTGCCAGCAGTTCAAGACTAGCGGGGGGCTCCTACGAGCAGTACTTC

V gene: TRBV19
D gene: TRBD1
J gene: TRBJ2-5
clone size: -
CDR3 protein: CASATGGYGETQYF
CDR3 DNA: TGTGCCAGCGCCACAGGGGGCTACGGCGAGACCCAGTACTTC

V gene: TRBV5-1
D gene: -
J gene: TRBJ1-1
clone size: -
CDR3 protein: CASSLTGNEAFF
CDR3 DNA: TGCGCCAGCAGCTTGACAGGGAATGAAGCTTTCTTT

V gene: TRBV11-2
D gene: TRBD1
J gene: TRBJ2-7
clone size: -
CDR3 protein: CASSRVGAGTGSGEQYF
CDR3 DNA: TGTGCCAGCAGCCGGGTGGGAGCGGGGACAGGGTCTGGCGAGCAGTACTTC

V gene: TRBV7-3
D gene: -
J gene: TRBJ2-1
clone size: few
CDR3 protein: CASSLNVAASYNEQFF
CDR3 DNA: TGTGCCAGCAGCTTGAATGTAGCGGCCTCCTACAATGAGCAGTTCTTC

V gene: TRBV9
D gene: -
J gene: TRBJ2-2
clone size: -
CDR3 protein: CASSVGSSPSPWTGELFF
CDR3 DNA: TGTGCCAGCAGCGTAGGTAGTAGCCCTAGCCCATGGACCGGGGAGCTGTTTTTT

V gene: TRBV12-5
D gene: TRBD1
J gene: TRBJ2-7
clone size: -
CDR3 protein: CASQGASSYEQYF
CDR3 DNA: TGTGCTAGCCAGGGGGCTAGCTCCTACGAGCAGTACTTC

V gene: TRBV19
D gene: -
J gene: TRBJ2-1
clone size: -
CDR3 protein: CASSTRTTYNEQFF
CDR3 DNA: TGTGCCAGTAGCACGAGGACAACCTACAATGAGCAGTTCTTC

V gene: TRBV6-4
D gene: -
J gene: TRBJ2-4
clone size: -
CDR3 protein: CASSNPGLQKNIQYF
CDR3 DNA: TGTGCCAGCAGCAACCCGGGACTCCAAAAAAACATTCAGTACTTC

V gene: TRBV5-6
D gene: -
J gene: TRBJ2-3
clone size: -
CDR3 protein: CASRVQGASTDTQYF
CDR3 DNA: TGTGCCAGCAGAGTACAGGGAGCCAGCACAGATACGCAGTATTTT

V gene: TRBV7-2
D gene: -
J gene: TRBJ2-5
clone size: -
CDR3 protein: CASTPLAFRETQYF
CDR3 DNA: TGTGCCAGCACCCCTTTAGCGTTCCGGGAGACCCAGTACTTC

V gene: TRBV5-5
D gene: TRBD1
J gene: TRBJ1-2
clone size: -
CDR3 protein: CASSPRGTPAPNYGYTF
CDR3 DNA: TGTGCCAGCAGCCCCAGGGGGACACCTGCCCCCAACTATGGCTACACCTTC

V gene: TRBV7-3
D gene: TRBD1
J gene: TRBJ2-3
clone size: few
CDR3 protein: CASSPISAGTGGTDTQYF
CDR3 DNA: TGTGCCAGCAGTCCAATTTCCGCCGGGACAGGGGGCACAGATACGCAGTATTTT

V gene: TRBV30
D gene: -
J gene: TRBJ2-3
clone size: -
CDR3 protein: CAWSVRSTDTQYF
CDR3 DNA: TGTGCCTGGAGTGTACGGAGCACAGATACGCAGTATTTT

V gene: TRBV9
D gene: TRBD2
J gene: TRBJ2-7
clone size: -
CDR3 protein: CASSVGLAGGLNYEQYF
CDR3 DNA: TGTGCCAGCAGCGTAGGACTAGCGGGGGGATTGAACTACGAGCAGTACTTC

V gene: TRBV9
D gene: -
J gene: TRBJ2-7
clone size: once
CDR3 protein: CASSLGLTAGEQYF
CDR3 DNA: TGTGCCAGCAGTCTAGGCCTGACGGCCGGGGAGCAGTACTTC

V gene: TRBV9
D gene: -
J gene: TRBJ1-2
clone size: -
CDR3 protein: CASSPSGTPAYGYTF
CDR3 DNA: TGTGCCAGCAGCCCCTCCGGGACTCCCGCCTATGGCTACACCTTC

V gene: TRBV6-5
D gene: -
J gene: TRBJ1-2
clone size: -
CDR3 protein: CASLPIGINYGYTF
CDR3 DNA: TGTGCCAGCCTACCAATCGGGATCAACTATGGCTACACCTTC

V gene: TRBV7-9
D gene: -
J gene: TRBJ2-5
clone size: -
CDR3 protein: CASSSRGGAASQYF
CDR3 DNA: TGTGCCAGCAGCTCAAGGGGCGGGGCGGCGTCCCAGTACTTC

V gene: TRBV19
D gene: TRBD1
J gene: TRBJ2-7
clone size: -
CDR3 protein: CASSTLDRGQQYF
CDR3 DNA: TGTGCCAGTAGTACCCTCGACAGGGGTCAGCAGTACTTC

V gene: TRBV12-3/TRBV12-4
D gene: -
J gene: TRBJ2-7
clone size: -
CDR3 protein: CASNESLAGEQYF
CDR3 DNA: TGTGCCAGCAATGAATCTCTAGCAGGCGAGCAGTACTTC

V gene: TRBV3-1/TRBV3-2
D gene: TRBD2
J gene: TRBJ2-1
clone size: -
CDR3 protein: CASSHKRTSGSLGNEQFF
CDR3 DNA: TGTGCCAGCAGCCACAAGAGGACTAGCGGGAGCTTAGGGAATGAGCAGTTCTTC

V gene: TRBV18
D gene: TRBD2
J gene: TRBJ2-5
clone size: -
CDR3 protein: CASSRMSGGAGETQYF
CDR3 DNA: TGTGCCAGCTCCCGAATGAGCGGGGGGGCTGGAGAGACCCAGTACTTC

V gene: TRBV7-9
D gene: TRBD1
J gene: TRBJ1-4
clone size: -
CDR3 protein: CASSFGTGDEKLFF
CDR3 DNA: TGTGCCAGCAGCTTCGGGACAGGGGATGAAAAACTGTTTTTT

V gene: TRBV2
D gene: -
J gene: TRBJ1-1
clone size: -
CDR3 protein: CASTSRGDEGSEAFF
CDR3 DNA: TGTGCCAGCACTTCTCGGGGGGATGAGGGATCTGAAGCTTTCTTT

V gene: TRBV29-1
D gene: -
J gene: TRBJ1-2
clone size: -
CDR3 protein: CSVESLSGGNGYTF
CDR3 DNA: TGCAGCGTTGAATCCCTAAGCGGGGGGAATGGCTACACCTTC

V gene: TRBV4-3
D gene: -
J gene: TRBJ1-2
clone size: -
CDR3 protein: CASSQDTRGRAGYGYTF
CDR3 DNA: TGCGCCAGCAGCCAAGATACTAGAGGCAGGGCGGGGTATGGCTACACCTTC

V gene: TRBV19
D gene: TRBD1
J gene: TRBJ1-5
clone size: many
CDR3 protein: CASTPGQGIGGNQPQHF
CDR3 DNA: TGTGCCAGTACTCCGGGACAGGGGATAGGTGGCAATCAGCCCCAGCATTTT

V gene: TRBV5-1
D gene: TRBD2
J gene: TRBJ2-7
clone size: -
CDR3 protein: CASSLEGLDAYEQYF
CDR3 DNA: TGCGCCAGCAGCTTGGAGGGACTAGATGCCTACGAGCAGTACTTC